This TCR beta chain was profiled in a study of T cell repertoires in cytomegalovirus infection. Turning to the study itself: Matching HLA type and CMV infection were both indicated by public TCR beta signatures. Findings and caveats of the study: Dominating the ex vivo response were TCR beta clonotypes that were CMV-specific and HLA-C-restricted.

TCRdb re-called the reads with MiXCR, one entry per CDR3 protein. This sample yields around 140,000 distinct CDR3 sequences, of which about 6% are seen a single time; under 20% belongs to the top ten. This clonotype occurred many times. As yet, its antigen is unknown. V lost 1 base, J lost 6 bases, and 10 bases lay in between. Germline V gives CDR1 LNHDA, CDR2 SQIVND (reference sequence). The CDR3 spans 15 residues. The chain is built from TRBV19 and TRBJ1-6; D is undetermined. The receptor's source is a human donor in good health (CMV status not recorded). Some clones in this sample may be carry-over from other donors' samples. Specimen: PBMCs. The CDR3: CASSIGGQRNSPLHF. DNA for the CDR3: TGTGCCAGTAGTATAGGCGGCCAGCGTAATTCACCCCTCCACTTT.